These 17 T cell receptor beta chains were sequenced from one sample in a study of blood T cell repertoires in COVID-19 (TCRdb year 2020). The library was made by the immunoSEQ multiplex PCR assay. TCRdb stores this immuneACCESS table with in-frame sequences only. Part of the clones is absent; in the studies checked, under half of the shortfall reflects unresolved V genes, and no reason is known for the rest. The sample yields 290,000 or so clones; 82% were counted once. The leading ten clones occupy around 5% of the sample. The sequenced sample was PBMCs or T cells enriched from blood (not recorded which). The receptors come from a man between 40 and 49 years old who had been exposed to COVID-19.

The chain uses TRBV4-1 and TRBJ1-1; 7 nucleotides align to TRBD1. V dropped 5 bases and J dropped 11; count of bases not matched to a gene: 17. From germline, CDR1 is MGHRA and CDR2 YSYEKL. CDR3 length: 15 amino acids. The CDR3 bases are TGCGCCAGCAGCGCCCGGGACAGCCAGGAATTGCGGGCTTTCTTT. This sequence encodes CASSARDSQELRAFF.

The chain couples TRBV3-1 (or the pseudogene TRBV3-2) to TRBJ2-2; D perhaps matches TRBD2 (5 bases). CDR1 LGHDT and CDR2 YNNKEL come from the germline V gene (reference sequence). The ends were cut back, 1 base at V and 7 bases at J, with 13 bases in the middle. CDR3 length: 15 residues. DNA for the CDR3: TGTGCCAGCAGCCAAGTGCCAGAGCGGAGCGGGGAGCTGTTTTTT. Translation gives CASSQVPERSGELFF.

The chain links TRBV10-3 to TRBJ1-6; D might be TRBD1 (6 bases). This CDR3 has 16 residues. Trimming removed 0 bases from V and 10 bases from J, with 16 bases in between. The germline gives CDR1 ENHRY, CDR2 SYGVKD. The CDR3: CAISESDPGVGSPLHF. The CDR3 DNA reads TGTGCCATCAGTGAGTCGGATCCAGGGGTCGGCTCACCCCTCCACTTT.

J is TRBJ2-1 and V is TRBV5-1, with D unresolved. The CDR3 spans 13 residues. Germline-derived CDR1 and CDR2 are SGHRS and YFSETQ. The V end lost 0 bases, the J end lost 6 bases, and 7 bases lay between the germline ends. CDR3 protein: CASSLGRPNEQFF. The DNA of the CDR3 is TGCGCCAGCAGCTTGGGGCGGCCCAATGAGCAGTTCTTC.

The chain carries TRBV21-1 and TRBJ2-3; the table's D gene call, TRBD2, was not cross checked with the DNA. TRBV21-1 is deemed a pseudogene. There are 14 residues in the CDR3. CDR3 loop: CASSSQTLTDTQYF. The CDR3 bases are TGTGCCAGCAGTAGCCAGACCCTCACAGATACGCAGTATTTT.

The chain is built from TRBV6-6 and TRBJ2-1; TRBD2 matches at 7 bases. CDR3 length equals 14 residues. Germline assignment: CDR1 MNHNY and CDR2 SVGAGI (reference sequence). J lost 11 bases, V lost 10 bases, and 17 bases had no gene match. The CDR3 sequence is CATVAGRAQFKQFF. CDR3 sequence (DNA): TGTGCCACCGTAGCGGGTCGGGCTCAATTTAAGCAGTTCTTC.

This clone occurred once. The V gene is TRBV7-6, the J gene TRBJ2-7; TRBD1 matches at 8 bases. Germline lookup yields CDR1 SGHVS and CDR2 FNYEAQ. The CDR3 sequence is 15 residues long. J gave up 2 bases and V 1 base, and 4 bases lay outside the gene matches. CDR3 coding DNA: TGTGCCAGCAGCTTAGAGGGGACAGGCGCCTACGAGCAGTACTTC. Translated: CASSLEGTGAYEQYF.

V is TRBV19 and J is TRBJ2-3, with D perhaps matching TRBD2 (6 bases). Trimming left V 9 bases short and J 2 bases short, with 12 bases between. The V gene's germline CDR1 is LNHDA and CDR2 SQIVND (reference sequence). The CDR3 has 13 amino acids. CDR3 in amino acids: CASGLTATDTQYF. The CDR3 nucleotides read TGTGCCAGCGGACTAACCGCCACAGATACGCAGTATTTT.

The V and J genes are TRBV5-1 and TRBJ2-3; D is possibly TRBD2 (5 bases). The CDR3 loop spans 13 amino acids. CDR1 and CDR2 from the germline V gene are SGHRS and YFSETQ. V was trimmed by 1 base and J by 5 bases, leaving 8 bases between them. CDR3 sequence: CASSLPGEDTQYF. CDR3 sequence (DNA): TGCGCCAGCAGCTTGCCCGGGGAAGATACGCAGTATTTT.

The chain couples TRBV3-1 (or the pseudogene TRBV3-2) to TRBJ1-1, with D tentatively TRBD1 (5 bases). With 3 bases removed from V and 8 bases from J, the gap between germline ends came to 13 bases. The germline V gene encodes CDR1 LGHDT and CDR2 YNNKEL (reference sequence). This CDR3 is built from 13 residues. The CDR3 DNA reads as TGTGCCAGCAGCCAGGGGCCATTATTGGAAGCTTTCTTT. Amino acid sequence: CASSQGPLLEAFF.

The chain couples TRBV7-8 to TRBJ2-5; D is undetermined. The CDR3 is 14 residues long. V lost 1 base, J lost 3 bases, and 9 bases lay in between. Germline lookup yields CDR1 SGHVS and CDR2 FQNEAQ. CDR3 nucleotide sequence: TGTGCCAGCAGCTTAGTTCCACAGAAAGAGACCCAGTACTTC. Translation: CASSLVPQKETQYF.

This clone was seen a single time. This chain joins TRBV7-6 and TRBJ2-2, with no clear D. Germline CDR1 SGHVS, CDR2 FNYEAQ. With 7 bases removed from V and 0 bases from J, the gap between germline ends came to 15 bases. The CDR3 is 16 amino acids. CDR3 amino acids: CASNERLQTNTGELFF. For the CDR3, the DNA is TGTGCCAGCAACGAAAGGCTACAGACGAACACCGGGGAGCTGTTTTTT.

The gene calls are TRBV19 and TRBJ1-3, with no clear D. The V gene's germline CDR1 is LNHDA and CDR2 SQIVND (reference sequence). This CDR3 has 14 amino acids. The V gene lost 5 bases and the J gene lost 0 bases, with 8 bases spanning the gap. The CDR3 reads CASSPVNSGNTIYF. The CDR3, as DNA: TGTGCCAGTAGTCCTGTAAACTCTGGAAACACCATATATTTT.

V usage is TRBV27 and J usage is TRBJ1-2; D is undetermined. Germline V CDR1 and CDR2: MNHEY, SMNVEV (reference sequence). The CDR3 spans 13 residues. With 4 bases removed from V and 4 bases from J, the gap between germline ends came to 10 bases. Here the CDR3 DNA reads TGTGCCAGCAGTTATTCACTCTTCTATGGCTACACCTTC. It specifies CASSYSLFYGYTF.

This clone was found once. DNA for the CDR3: TGTGCCAGCAGCTTTGGCCACCGGGATGAGCAGTTCTTC. The encoded protein is CASSFGHRDEQFF. The chain recombines TRBV5-5 with TRBJ2-1; D is undetermined. V dropped 2 bases and J dropped 8 bases, with 11 bases sitting between them. Per germline, CDR1 SGHKS and CDR2 YYEKEE (reference sequence). The CDR3 is 13 amino acids.

The chain couples TRBV18 to TRBJ1-5, with D hard to call. Trimming removed 0 bases from V and 0 bases from J, with 12 bases in between. The CDR3 loop spans 17 amino acids. Germline-derived CDR1 and CDR2 are KGHSH and LQKENI. Written as DNA, the CDR3 is TGTGCCAGCTCACCACCTGGGAGGGAGGGTAGCAATCAGCCCCAGCATTTT. Its protein product is CASSPPGREGSNQPQHF.

The rearrangement links TRBV18 to TRBJ1-5; 8 nucleotides match TRBD1. Germline loops: CDR1 KGHSH, CDR2 LQKENI. Trimming cost V 5 bases and J 3 bases; bases outside gene matches: 12. There are 17 residues in the CDR3. The CDR3 DNA reads as TGTGCCAGCTCAGCGGTGCTTGGGGACAGGATCAATCAGCCCCAGCATTTT. Amino acid sequence: CASSAVLGDRINQPQHF.